This passage covers 32 T cell receptor beta chains from one sample sequenced in a study of shared clonotypes between healthy human individuals. The method was immunoSEQ multiplex PCR; TCRdb's version includes in-frame clones alone and lacks a portion of them. The table includes millions of clones, about 92% detected once. Material for sequencing was naive CD4+ T cells sorted from blood. As to subset: CD45RA+ positively selected. The receptors come from a man in his late teens or twenties in good health.

The chain's CDR3 is CASSPNLPGDSPLHF. DNA of the CDR3: TGTGCCAGCTCACCTAACTTACCCGGAGATTCACCCCTCCACTTT. The chain recombines TRBV18 with TRBJ1-6; D gene uncertain. The CDR3 covers 15 residues. V was clipped by 3 bases and J by 8 bases, with 14 bases between them. The germline V gene encodes CDR1 KGHSH and CDR2 LQKENI.

The V gene is TRBV29-1, the J gene TRBJ2-1; D gene uncertain. This CDR3 is 13 amino acids long. V was shortened by 5 bases and J by 2 bases, with 10 bases between the two germline ends. Germline CDR1 and CDR2: SQVTM and ANQGSEA. CDR3 sequence reads: CSVNSFPYNEQFF. CDR3 in DNA: TGCAGCGTTAACAGTTTTCCCTACAATGAGCAGTTCTTC.

This chain uses TRBV7-8 with TRBJ2-1; 7 bases are shared with TRBD2. Per the germline V gene, CDR1 is SGHVS and CDR2 is FQNEAQ. V was clipped by 6 bases and J by 10 bases; unmatched bases: 6. The CDR3 length is 12 residues. The chain's CDR3 is CASSPGGWEQFF. The CDR3 DNA reads TGTGCCAGCAGTCCCGGGGGGTGGGAGCAGTTCTTC.

This clone was observed once. The chain combines TRBV5-1 with TRBJ2-2; 7 nucleotides align to TRBD1. Per the germline V gene, CDR1 is SGHRS and CDR2 is YFSETQ. The CDR3 is 17 amino acids. Trimming removed 0 bases from V and 6 bases from J; junction bases left unmatched: 11. The DNA of the CDR3 is TGCGCCAGCAGCTTGGAGGCAGGGGGATTTCTATCCGGGGAGCTGTTTTTT. As protein: CASSLEAGGFLSGELFF.

This chain uses TRBV11-2 with TRBJ2-7; 7 positions match TRBD2. The CDR3 extends over 17 amino acids. Germline V gene sequence: CDR1 SGHAT, CDR2 FQNNGV. J lost 0 bases, V lost 3 bases, and 11 bases had no gene match. The CDR3 sequence is CASSFTPLARSSYEQYF. CDR3 coding DNA: TGTGCCAGCAGCTTCACCCCACTAGCGAGGAGCTCCTACGAGCAGTACTTC.

V gene TRBV5-1 combines with J gene TRBJ2-7, with 7 bases matching TRBD1. V lost 5 bases and J lost 0; bases outside the gene matches: 8. The CDR3 is made up of 15 amino acids. From germline, CDR1 is SGHRS and CDR2 YFSETQ. CDR3 in DNA: TGCGCCAGCAGTCAACAGGGGACCCTCTCCTACGAGCAGTACTTC. It is translated as CASSQQGTLSYEQYF.

This clone occurred a few times. The same CDR3 can be traced to other DNA sequences in this sample. V usage is TRBV6-1 and J usage is TRBJ1-6; 8 bases line up with TRBD1. Germline assignment: CDR1 MNHNS and CDR2 SASEGT. V was clipped by 7 bases and J by 8 bases; unmatched bases: 4. The CDR3 has 13 amino acids. As DNA, the CDR3 is TGTGCCAGCAAAGGACAGGGTGATTCACCCCTCCACTTT. It is translated as CASKGQGDSPLHF.

The rearrangement links TRBV7-8 to TRBJ1-5; 10 bases agree with TRBD1. V trimming: 6 bases; J trimming: 7 bases; junction bases outside the gene matches: 6. The length of the CDR3 is 14 residues. Per the germline V gene, CDR1 is SGHVS and CDR2 is FQNEAQ. The CDR3, as DNA: TGTGCCAGCAGGCCGGACAGGGGGGACCAGCCCCAGCATTTT. It yields the protein CASRPDRGDQPQHF. The full variable domain, in which reference TRBV7-8 and TRBJ1-5 provide the parts outside the CDR3, is GAGVSQSPRYKVAKRGQDVALRCDPISGHVSLFWYQQALGQGPEFLTYFQNEAQLDKSGLPSDRFFAERPEGSVSTLKIQRTQQEDSAVYLCASRPDRGDQPQHFGDGTRLSIL.

The rearrangement links TRBV4-1 to TRBJ1-5; 10 bases match TRBD1. The CDR3 contains 17 residues. With V trimmed by 2 bases and J by 6 bases, 10 bases remained unmatched. CDR1 MGHRA and CDR2 YSYEKL come from the germline V gene. Here the CDR3 reads CASSQKPGDRGSQPQHF. In DNA, the CDR3 is TGCGCCAGCAGCCAAAAGCCAGGGGACAGGGGATCTCAGCCCCAGCATTTT.

The chain links TRBV7-8 to TRBJ1-4; TRBD1 is a possible D gene (5 bases). The V end was cut by 4 bases, the J end by 8 bases, with 26 bases between. The CDR3 is made up of 18 amino acids. CDR1 is SGHVS, CDR2 FQNEAQ, per germline. CDR3 in amino acids: CASSSKGFTGGEVEKLFF. As DNA, the CDR3 is TGTGCCAGCAGCTCCAAGGGGTTTACAGGAGGAGAAGTGGAAAAACTGTTTTTT. The full variable domain, its missing parts supplied by reference TRBV7-8 and TRBJ1-4, is GAGVSQSPRYKVAKRGQDVALRCDPISGHVSLFWYQQALGQGPEFLTYFQNEAQLDKSGLPSDRFFAERPEGSVSTLKIQRTQQEDSAVYLCASSSKGFTGGEVEKLFFGSGTQLSVL.

CDR3 region: CASSGGTTGRYEQYF. CDR3 sequence (DNA): TGTGCCAGCAGCGGGGGGACCACAGGGAGGTACGAGCAGTACTTC. This sequence joins TRBV5-5 and TRBJ2-7; D possibly uses TRBD1 or TRBD2 (6 bases each). V lost 4 bases, J lost 4 bases, and 18 bases lay in between. Germline V gene sequence: CDR1 SGHKS, CDR2 YYEKEE (reference sequence). CDR3 length: 15 residues.

This clone was detected a few times. This chain joins TRBV5-6 and TRBJ1-1, with D unclear. V lost 0 bases and J 0 bases, leaving 9 bases between the germline ends. The germline V gene encodes CDR1 SGHDT and CDR2 YYEEEE. This CDR3 is 15 amino acids long. CDR3 protein: CASSLGRVLNTEAFF. For the CDR3, the DNA is TGTGCCAGCAGCTTGGGTAGGGTGTTGAACACTGAAGCTTTCTTT.

The chain carries TRBV4-1 and TRBJ2-3, with TRBD2 matching over 7 bases. Looked up from germline, CDR1 is MGHRA and CDR2 is YSYEKL. J was trimmed by 2 bases and V by 1 base; bases with no gene match: 6. The CDR3 covers 16 residues. The CDR3 protein is CASSQVPGLNTDTQYF. CDR3 bases: TGCGCCAGCAGCCAAGTTCCGGGACTAAACACAGATACGCAGTATTTT.

Remarks on this clone: Distinct nucleotide sequences in the sample also encode this CDR3. The V and J genes are TRBV28 and TRBJ1-1; the D is unclear. V lost 4 bases and J 1 base, leaving 1 base between the germline ends. CDR1 MDHEN and CDR2 SYDVKM come from the germline V gene. This CDR3 spans 11 amino acids. CDR3 nucleotides: TGTGCCAGCAGTTCGAACACTGAAGCTTTCTTT. It codes for CASSSNTEAFF.

The chain joins TRBV2 to TRBJ2-1, with TRBD2 matching 8 bases. Germline assignment: CDR1 SNHLY and CDR2 FYNNEI. The CDR3 is made up of 13 amino acids. Here the CDR3 reads CATTERETDEQFF. In DNA, the CDR3 is TGTGCTACTACGGAGCGGGAGACCGATGAGCAGTTCTTC.

In this sample, this clone turned up once. This chain uses TRBV9 with TRBJ1-4; D is unresolved. The CDR3 runs to 15 residues. Germline-derived CDR1 and CDR2 are SGDLS and YYNGEE. The V end was cut by 0 bases, the J end by 7 bases, with 13 bases between. CDR3 sequence (DNA): TGTGCCAGCAGCGTAGTGACTCCGCGGGGTGAAAAACTGTTTTTT. This gives the protein CASSVVTPRGEKLFF.

The CDR3 bases are TGTGCCAGCAGCCTCCGGGGCGATAGCTCTGGGGCCAACGTCCTGACTTTC. Translating gives CASSLRGDSSGANVLTF. The chain joins TRBV9 to TRBJ2-6, with D perhaps given as TRBD1 or TRBD2 (5 bases each). The V end lost 4 bases, the J end lost 0 bases, and 14 bases lay between the germline ends. The CDR3 consists of 17 residues. Germline CDR1 reads SGDLS; CDR2 reads YYNGEE.

The chain recombines TRBV7-2 with TRBJ2-3; 8 positions match TRBD2. The CDR3 is made up of 15 amino acids. Germline lookup yields CDR1 SGHTA and CDR2 FQGNSA. V shed 5 bases and J 6 bases; nucleotides not matched to a gene: 10. In DNA form, the CDR3 reads TGTGCCAGCAGCCTCAGCGGGGGCGATGGGGATACGCAGTATTTT. Translating it yields CASSLSGGDGDTQYF.

This clone was found once. Here the CDR3 reads CASSLAGGRTGELFF. DNA for the CDR3: TGTGCCAGCAGTTTAGCGGGGGGGCGGACCGGGGAGCTGTTTTTT. This chain links TRBV28 with TRBJ2-2; 9 bases match TRBD2. The CDR3 spans 15 residues. In germline, CDR1 is MDHEN, CDR2 SYDVKM. V shed 2 bases and J 5 bases; nucleotides not matched to a gene: 3.

The V call is TRBV10-3, the J call TRBJ1-2, with D perhaps TRBD1 (5 bases). CDR1 and CDR2 from the germline V gene are ENHRY and SYGVKD. The CDR3 is 15 amino acids. Trimming removed 0 bases at V and 5 bases at J, with 13 bases between. CDR3 sequence: CAISESGVAPYGYTF. The CDR3 coding sequence is TGTGCCATCAGTGAGTCAGGGGTCGCCCCGTATGGCTACACCTTC.

CDR3 DNA: TGTGCCAGCAGCTTGGATACAGGGGGTACGCAGTATTTT. This translates into CASSLDTGGTQYF. This chain uses TRBV5-4 with TRBJ2-3; TRBD1 aligns across 8 bases. The length of the CDR3 is 13 residues. Trimming removed 0 bases from V and 8 bases from J; junction bases left unmatched: 2. Germline loops: CDR1 SGHNT, CDR2 YYREEE (reference sequence).

This sequence joins TRBV18 and TRBJ1-1; D is ambiguous. The CDR3 extends over 16 amino acids. Germline values: CDR1 KGHSH, CDR2 LQKENI. Trimming cost V 3 bases and J 2 bases, with 16 bases left between them. CDR3 loop: CASSPKEGVGNTEAFF. The CDR3 region has the DNA TGTGCCAGCTCACCTAAAGAGGGAGTAGGAAACACTGAAGCTTTCTTT.

The gene calls are TRBV9 and TRBJ2-3; D may be TRBD1 (6 bases). Per germline, CDR1 SGDLS and CDR2 YYNGEE. This CDR3 contains 13 residues. Deletions cut 0 bases from V and 7 bases from J, with 9 bases between. This CDR3 reads CASSVEGTYTQYF. The CDR3 DNA sequence: TGTGCCAGCAGCGTAGAGGGGACATATACGCAGTATTTT.

V gene TRBV2 combines with J gene TRBJ2-1; D tentatively reads TRBD1 or TRBD2 (5 bases each). Germline lookup yields CDR1 SNHLY and CDR2 FYNNEI. The germline V and J ends were trimmed by 7 bases and 0 bases, with 10 bases remaining between them. This CDR3 comprises 14 residues. CDR3 in DNA: TGTGCCAGCAAAAAGGGGAGCTCCTACAATGAGCAGTTCTTC. This gives the protein CASKKGSSYNEQFF. The full variable domain, in which reference TRBV2 and TRBJ2-1 provide the parts outside the CDR3, is EPEVTQTPSHQVTQMGQEVILRCVPISNHLYFYWYRQILGQKVEFLVSFYNNEISEKSEIFDDQFSVERPDGSNFTLKIRSTKLEDSAMYFCASKKGSSYNEQFFGPGTRLTVL.

Here the CDR3 reads CASSQGHGDYEQYF. DNA of the CDR3: TGCGCCAGCAGCCAAGGTCACGGGGACTACGAGCAGTACTTC. The chain combines TRBV4-3 with TRBJ2-7, with D maybe TRBD2 (5 bases). Deletions cut 1 base from V and 3 bases from J, with 10 bases between. The CDR3 covers 14 residues. In germline, CDR1 is LGHNA, CDR2 YSLEER.

This chain uses TRBV5-1 with TRBJ2-1; 7 bases agree with TRBD2. V lost 0 bases and J lost 6; bases outside the gene matches: 6. From germline, CDR1 is SGHRS and CDR2 YFSETQ. This CDR3 has 15 residues. CDR3 DNA: TGCGCCAGCAGCTTGGGCGGGAGTAATGGCAATGAGCAGTTCTTC. Its translation is CASSLGGSNGNEQFF.

The rearrangement links TRBV5-4 to TRBJ1-1; D not resolved. This CDR3 has 12 residues. Trimming stripped 2 bases from V and 5 bases from J, with 7 bases between. Germline loops: CDR1 SGHNT, CDR2 YYREEE (reference sequence). CDR3 sequence (DNA): TGTGCCAGCAGCTTTGTGTCGACTGAAGCTTTCTTT. This sequence encodes CASSFVSTEAFF.

CDR3 coding DNA: TGCGCCAGCTCCCAACGAGAGGCCTATGGCTACACCTTC. It is translated as CASSQREAYGYTF. The chain is built from TRBV5-1 and TRBJ1-2; D uncertain. The germline gives CDR1 SGHRS, CDR2 YFSETQ. The CDR3 loop spans 13 amino acids. Between the trimmed V and J ends, which lost 7 bases and 4 bases, there was a span of 14 bases.

The V gene is TRBV19, the J gene TRBJ2-5; 7 positions agree with TRBD1. Trimming cost V 6 bases and J 3 bases; bases outside gene matches: 4. The CDR3 has 13 amino acids. Germline values: CDR1 LNHDA, CDR2 SQIVND (reference sequence). CDR3 amino acids: CASSRDSEETQYF. The CDR3 DNA follows: TGTGCCAGTAGCCGGGACAGCGAAGAGACCCAGTACTTC.

The chain is built from TRBV6-5 and TRBJ1-6; D is possibly TRBD1 (5 bases). The germline V and J ends were trimmed by 9 bases and 7 bases, with 16 bases remaining between them. This CDR3 is 14 amino acids long. Germline V gene lookup returns CDR1 MNHEY and CDR2 SVGAGI. This CDR3 is CASSHGQGNSPLHF. The CDR3 DNA follows: TGTGCCAGTAGCCACGGGCAGGGCAATTCACCCCTCCACTTT.

The chain joins TRBV6-6 to TRBJ1-1; possible D gene TRBD1, 5 bases. This CDR3 has 15 amino acids. Germline assignment: CDR1 MNHNY and CDR2 SVGAGI (reference sequence). V lost 10 bases and J lost 0, with 18 bases in between. CDR3 coding DNA: TGTGCCACCTCGGGGGACCGAGTATTGAACACTGAAGCTTTCTTT. It is translated as CATSGDRVLNTEAFF.

V gene TRBV5-1 combines with J gene TRBJ2-2, with a possible D match to TRBD1 (5 bases). Germline values: CDR1 SGHRS, CDR2 YFSETQ. The CDR3 is made up of 12 amino acids. The ends were cut back, 0 bases at V and 8 bases at J, with 5 bases in the middle. As DNA, the CDR3 is TGCGCCAGCAGCTTGGGACAGGGGGAGCTGTTTTTT. Translated: CASSLGQGELFF.